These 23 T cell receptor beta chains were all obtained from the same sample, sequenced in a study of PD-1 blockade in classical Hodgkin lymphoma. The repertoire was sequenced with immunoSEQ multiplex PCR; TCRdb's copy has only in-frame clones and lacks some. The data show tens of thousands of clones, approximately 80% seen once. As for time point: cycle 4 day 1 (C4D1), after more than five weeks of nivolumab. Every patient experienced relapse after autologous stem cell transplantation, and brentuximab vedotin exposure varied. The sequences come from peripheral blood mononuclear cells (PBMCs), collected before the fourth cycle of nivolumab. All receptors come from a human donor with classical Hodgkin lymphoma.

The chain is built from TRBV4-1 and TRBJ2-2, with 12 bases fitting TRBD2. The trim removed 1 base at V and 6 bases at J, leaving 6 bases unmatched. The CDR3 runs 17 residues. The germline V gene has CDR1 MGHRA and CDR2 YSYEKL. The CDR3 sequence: CASSQARASGGAGELFF. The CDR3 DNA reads TGCGCCAGCAGCCAAGCTCGGGCTAGCGGGGGGGCCGGGGAGCTGTTTTTT.

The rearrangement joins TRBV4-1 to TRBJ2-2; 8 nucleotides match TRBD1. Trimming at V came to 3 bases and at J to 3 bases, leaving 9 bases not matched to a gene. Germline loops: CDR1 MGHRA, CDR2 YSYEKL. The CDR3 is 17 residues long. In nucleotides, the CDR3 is TGCGCCAGCAGCCACCTAAGGCTGGACAGGGACACCGGGGAGCTGTTTTTT. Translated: CASSHLRLDRDTGELFF.

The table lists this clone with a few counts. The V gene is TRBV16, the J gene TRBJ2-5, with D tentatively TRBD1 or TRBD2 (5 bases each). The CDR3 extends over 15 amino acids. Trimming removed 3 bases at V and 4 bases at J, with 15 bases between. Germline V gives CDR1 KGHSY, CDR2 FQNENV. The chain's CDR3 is CASSQRRGVGETQYF. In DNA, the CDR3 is TGTGCCAGCAGCCAGCGGAGAGGGGTTGGAGAGACCCAGTACTTC.

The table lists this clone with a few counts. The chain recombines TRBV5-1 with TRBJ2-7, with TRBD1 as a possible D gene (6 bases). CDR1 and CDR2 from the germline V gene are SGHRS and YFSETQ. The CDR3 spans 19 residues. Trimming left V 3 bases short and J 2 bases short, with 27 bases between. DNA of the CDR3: TGCGCCAGCAGCTCGCCTACCGACAGGTGGGGTAGAAGGACCTACGAGCAGTACTTC. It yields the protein CASSSPTDRWGRRTYEQYF.

The CDR3 bases are TGTGCCAGCAGCGGGTGGTTCTATGGCTACACCTTC. It yields the protein CASSGWFYGYTF. The chain employs TRBV9 and TRBJ1-2; no definite D call. Germline V lookup: CDR1 SGDLS, CDR2 YYNGEE. The CDR3 length is 12 residues. The V and J ends lost 3 bases and 4 bases respectively, with 7 bases between them.

CDR3 residues: CASSLESGNYGYTF. The CDR3 DNA reads TGTGCCAGCAGCTTAGAGTCTGGCAACTATGGCTACACCTTC. The gene calls are TRBV7-9 and TRBJ1-2; D gene unclear. The V gene's germline CDR1 is SEHNR and CDR2 FQNEAQ (reference sequence). Trimming shortened V by 1 base and J by 2 bases, and 8 bases separated the two germline ends. CDR3 size: 14 residues. The entire variable domain, with the rest obtained from reference TRBV7-9 and TRBJ1-2, is as follows: DTGVSQNPRHKITKRGQNVTFRCDPISEHNRLYWYRQTLGQGPEFLTYFQNEAQLEKSRLLSDRFSAERPKGSFSTLEIQRTEQGDSAMYLCASSLESGNYGYTFGSGTRLTVV.

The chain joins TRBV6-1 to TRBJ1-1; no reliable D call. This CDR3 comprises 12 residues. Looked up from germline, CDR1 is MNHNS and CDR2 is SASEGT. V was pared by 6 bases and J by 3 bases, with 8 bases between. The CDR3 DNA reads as TGTGCCAGCAGCCTTCAGTACACTGAAGCTTTCTTT. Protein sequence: CASSLQYTEAFF.

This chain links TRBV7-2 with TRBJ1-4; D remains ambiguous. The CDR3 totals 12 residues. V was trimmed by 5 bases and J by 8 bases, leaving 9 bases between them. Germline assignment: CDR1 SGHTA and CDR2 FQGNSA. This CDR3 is CASSARREKLFF. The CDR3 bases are TGTGCCAGCAGCGCACGTCGCGAAAAACTGTTTTTT.

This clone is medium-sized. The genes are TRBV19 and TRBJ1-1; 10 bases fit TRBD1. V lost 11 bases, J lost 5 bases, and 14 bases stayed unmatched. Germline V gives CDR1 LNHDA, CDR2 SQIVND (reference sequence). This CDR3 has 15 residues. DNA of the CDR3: TGTGCCGCATCCAGATCGGGACAGGGGTTGACTGAAGCTTTCTTT. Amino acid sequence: CAASRSGQGLTEAFF.

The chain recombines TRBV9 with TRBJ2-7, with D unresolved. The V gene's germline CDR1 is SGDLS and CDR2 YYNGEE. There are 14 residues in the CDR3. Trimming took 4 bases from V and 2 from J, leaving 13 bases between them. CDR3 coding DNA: TGTGCCAGCAGCCCGGACCACAGAACCTACGAGCAGTACTTC. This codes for CASSPDHRTYEQYF.

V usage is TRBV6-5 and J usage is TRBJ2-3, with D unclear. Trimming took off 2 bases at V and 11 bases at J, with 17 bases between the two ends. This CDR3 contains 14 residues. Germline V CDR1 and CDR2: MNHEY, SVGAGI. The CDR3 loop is CASSYPADGWLQYF. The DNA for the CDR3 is TGTGCCAGCAGTTACCCTGCCGACGGTTGGTTGCAGTATTTT.

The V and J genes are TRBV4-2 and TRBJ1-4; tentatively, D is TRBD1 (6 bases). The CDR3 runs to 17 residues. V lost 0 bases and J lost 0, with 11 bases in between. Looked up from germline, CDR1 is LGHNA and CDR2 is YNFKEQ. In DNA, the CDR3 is TGTGCCAGCAGCCAAGAGGGCGGGGGGCCAACTAATGAAAAACTGTTTTTT. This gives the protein CASSQEGGGPTNEKLFF.

Here the CDR3 reads CASSGQGSGANVLTF. As DNA, the CDR3 is TGTGCCAGCAGTGGACAGGGCTCTGGGGCCAACGTCCTGACTTTC. V is TRBV6-1 and J is TRBJ2-6; 7 bases agree with TRBD1. The CDR3 runs 15 residues. The germline CDR1 and CDR2 sequences are MNHNS and SASEGT. V shed 4 bases, J shed 0 bases, and the junction held 0 bases outside the gene matches.

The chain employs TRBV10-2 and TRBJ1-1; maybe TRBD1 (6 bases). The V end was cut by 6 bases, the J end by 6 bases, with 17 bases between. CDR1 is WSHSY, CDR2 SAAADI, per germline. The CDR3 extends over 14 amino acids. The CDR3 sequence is CASSAPGAGAEAFF. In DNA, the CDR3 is TGCGCCAGCAGCGCCCCAGGGGCGGGGGCTGAAGCTTTCTTT.

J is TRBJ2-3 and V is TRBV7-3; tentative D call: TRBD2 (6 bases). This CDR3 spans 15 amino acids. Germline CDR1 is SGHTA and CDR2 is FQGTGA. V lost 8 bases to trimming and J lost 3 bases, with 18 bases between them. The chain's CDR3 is CASAPGSGLTDTQYF. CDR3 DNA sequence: TGTGCCAGCGCTCCTGGGAGCGGGCTAACAGATACGCAGTATTTT. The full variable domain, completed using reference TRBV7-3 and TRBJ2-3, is GAGVSQTPSNKVTEKGKYVELRCDPISGHTALYWYRQSLGQGPEFLIYFQGTGAADDSGLPNDRFFAVRPEGSVSTLKIQRTERGDSAVYLCASAPGSGLTDTQYFGPGTRLTVL.

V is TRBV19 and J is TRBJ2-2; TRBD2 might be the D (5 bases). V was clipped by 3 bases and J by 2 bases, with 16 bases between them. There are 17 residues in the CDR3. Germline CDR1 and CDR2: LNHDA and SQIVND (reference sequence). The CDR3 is CASSMATRFVNTGELFF. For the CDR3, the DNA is TGTGCCAGTAGTATGGCAACTAGATTTGTCAACACCGGGGAGCTGTTTTTT.

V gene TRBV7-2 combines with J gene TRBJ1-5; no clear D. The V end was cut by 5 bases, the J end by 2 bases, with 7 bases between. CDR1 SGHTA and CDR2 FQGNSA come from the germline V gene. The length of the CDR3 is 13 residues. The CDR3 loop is CASSPDGNQPQHF. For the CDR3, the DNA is TGTGCCAGCAGCCCTGACGGCAATCAGCCCCAGCATTTT.

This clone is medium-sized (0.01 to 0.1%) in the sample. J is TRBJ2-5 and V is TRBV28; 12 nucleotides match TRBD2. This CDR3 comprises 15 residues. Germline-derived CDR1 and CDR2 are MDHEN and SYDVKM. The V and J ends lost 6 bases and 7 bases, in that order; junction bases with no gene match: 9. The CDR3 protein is CASRALAGGATTQYF. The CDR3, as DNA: TGTGCCAGCAGGGCTCTAGCGGGGGGGGCCACGACCCAGTACTTC.

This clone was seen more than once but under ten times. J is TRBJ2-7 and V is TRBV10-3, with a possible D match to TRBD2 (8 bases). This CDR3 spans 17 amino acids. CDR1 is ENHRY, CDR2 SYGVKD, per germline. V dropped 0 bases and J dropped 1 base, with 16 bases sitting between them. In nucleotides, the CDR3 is TGTGCCATCAGTGAGTCCTTAGCGGGACAGAGATCCTACGAGCAGTACTTC. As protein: CAISESLAGQRSYEQYF.

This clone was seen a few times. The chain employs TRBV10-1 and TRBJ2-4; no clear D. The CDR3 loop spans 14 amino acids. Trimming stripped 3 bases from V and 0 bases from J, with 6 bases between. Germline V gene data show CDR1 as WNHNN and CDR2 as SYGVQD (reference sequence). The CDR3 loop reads CASSERIAKNIQYF. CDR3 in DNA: TGCGCCAGCAGTGAACGTATAGCCAAAAACATTCAGTACTTC.

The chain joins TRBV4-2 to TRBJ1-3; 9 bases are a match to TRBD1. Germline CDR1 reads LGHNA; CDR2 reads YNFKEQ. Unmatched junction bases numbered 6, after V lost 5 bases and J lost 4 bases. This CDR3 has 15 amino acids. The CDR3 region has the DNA TGTGCCAGCAGCGAACGGACAGGGGTGGGAAACACCATATATTTT. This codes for CASSERTGVGNTIYF.

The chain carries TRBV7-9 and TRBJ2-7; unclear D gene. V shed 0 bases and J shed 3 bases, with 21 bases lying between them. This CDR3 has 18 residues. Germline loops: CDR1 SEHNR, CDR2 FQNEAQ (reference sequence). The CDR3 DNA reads TGTGCCAGCAGCTTAGCCCTTCGGAGAGGCCCTAACGTCTACGAGCAGTACTTC. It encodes CASSLALRRGPNVYEQYF.

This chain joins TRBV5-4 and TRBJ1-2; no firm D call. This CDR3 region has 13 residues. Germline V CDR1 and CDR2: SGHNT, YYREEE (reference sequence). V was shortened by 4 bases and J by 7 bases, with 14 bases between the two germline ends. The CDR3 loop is CASSKKGGCGYTF. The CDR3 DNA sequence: TGTGCCAGCAGCAAAAAAGGAGGGTGTGGCTACACCTTC.